This note documents a single T cell receptor (beta chain) sequence. The germline CDR1 and CDR2 sequences are DFQATT and SNEGSKA (reference sequence). The V segment lost 3 bases and the J segment 6 bases; nucleotides outside the gene matches: 10. The CDR3 covers 14 residues. Preparation of the TCRbeta library involved a method that used unique molecular identifiers. TCRdb re-analysed the PCR reads in MiXCR, keeping a single row per CDR3 protein. This sample has fewer than 400,000 distinct CDR3 sequences, with about a fifth found just once. This sample was included in a study of T-cell reconstitution after alpha-beta-depleted transplantation in children.

The sequence was obtained from a human donor who donated a stem cell graft to a child with acute myeloid leukemia. The chain employs TRBV20-1 and TRBJ2-7; 8 bases match TRBD2. The source material was PBMCs from the stem cell graft donor, sampled from the stem cell graft. CDR3 region: CSASGGATGTEQYF. The CDR3 bases are TGCAGTGCTAGCGGGGGGGCCACAGGGACCGAGCAGTACTTC.